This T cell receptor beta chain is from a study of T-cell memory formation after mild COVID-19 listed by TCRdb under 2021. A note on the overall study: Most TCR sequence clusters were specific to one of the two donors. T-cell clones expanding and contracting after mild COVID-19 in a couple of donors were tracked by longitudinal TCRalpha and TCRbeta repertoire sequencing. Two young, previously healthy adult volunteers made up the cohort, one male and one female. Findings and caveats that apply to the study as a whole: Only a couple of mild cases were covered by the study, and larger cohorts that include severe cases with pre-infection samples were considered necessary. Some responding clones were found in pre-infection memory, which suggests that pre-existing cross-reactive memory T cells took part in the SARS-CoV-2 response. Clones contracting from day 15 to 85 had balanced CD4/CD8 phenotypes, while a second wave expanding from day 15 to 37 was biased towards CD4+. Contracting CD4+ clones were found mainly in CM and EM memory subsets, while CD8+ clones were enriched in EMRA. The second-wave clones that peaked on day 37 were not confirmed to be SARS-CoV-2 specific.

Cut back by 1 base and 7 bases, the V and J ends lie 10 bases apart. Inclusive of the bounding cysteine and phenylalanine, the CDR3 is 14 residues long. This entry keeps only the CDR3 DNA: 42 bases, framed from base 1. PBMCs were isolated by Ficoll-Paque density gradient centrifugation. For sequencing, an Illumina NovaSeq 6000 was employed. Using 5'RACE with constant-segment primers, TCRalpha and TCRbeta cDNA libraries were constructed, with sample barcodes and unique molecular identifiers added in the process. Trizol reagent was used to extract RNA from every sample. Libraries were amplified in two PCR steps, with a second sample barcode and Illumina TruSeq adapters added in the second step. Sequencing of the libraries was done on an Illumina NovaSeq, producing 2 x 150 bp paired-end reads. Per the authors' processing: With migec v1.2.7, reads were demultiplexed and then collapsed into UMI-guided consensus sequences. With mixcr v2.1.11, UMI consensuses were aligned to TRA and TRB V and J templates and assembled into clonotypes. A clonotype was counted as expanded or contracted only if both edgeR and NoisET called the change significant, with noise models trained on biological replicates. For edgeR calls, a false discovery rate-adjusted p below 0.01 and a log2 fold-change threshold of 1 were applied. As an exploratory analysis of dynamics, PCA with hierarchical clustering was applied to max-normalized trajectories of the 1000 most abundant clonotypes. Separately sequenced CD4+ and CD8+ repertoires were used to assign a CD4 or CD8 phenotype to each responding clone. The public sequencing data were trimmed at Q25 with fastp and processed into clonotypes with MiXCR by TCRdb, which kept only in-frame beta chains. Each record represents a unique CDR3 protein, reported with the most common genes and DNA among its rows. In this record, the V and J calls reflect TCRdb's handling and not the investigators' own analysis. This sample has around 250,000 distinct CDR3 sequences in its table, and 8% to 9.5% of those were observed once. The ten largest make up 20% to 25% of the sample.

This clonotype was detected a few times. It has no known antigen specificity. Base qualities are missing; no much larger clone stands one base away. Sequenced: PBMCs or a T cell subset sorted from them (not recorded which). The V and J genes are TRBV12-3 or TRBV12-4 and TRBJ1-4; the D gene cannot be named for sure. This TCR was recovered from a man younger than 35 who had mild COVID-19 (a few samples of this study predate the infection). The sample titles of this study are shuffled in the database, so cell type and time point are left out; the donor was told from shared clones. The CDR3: CASSLGSISEKLFF. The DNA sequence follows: TGTGCCAGCAGTTTAGGCAGTATTAGTGAAAAACTGTTTTTT.